These T cell receptor beta chains were read from a single sample in a study of Graves' ophthalmopathy and Graves' hyperthyroidism. TCRdb recomputed calls from the multiplex PCR reads with MiXCR, one row per CDR3 protein. The data contain 650,000 to 800,000 distinct CDR3 sequences, roughly 41% of them seen just once; the ten biggest clones take up 3% to 4%. Material for sequencing was peripheral blood. All receptors derive from an adult man with Graves' ophthalmopathy. Both conserved end residues are trimmed from each CDR3.

>TRBV19|TRBJ1-1
ASSIRGRGLLVNTEAF
>TRBV5-1|TRBJ1-1
ASSTTGLGNTEAF
>TRBV6-5|TRBJ1-1
ASSYEDRGMNTEAF
>TRBV2|TRBJ2-2
ASRRLEEELF
>TRBV2|TRBJ1-2
ASSQERGGIYGYT
>TRBV29-1|TRBJ2-5
SVDVGVQETQY
>TRBV7-2|TRBJ1-5
ASSRTKQGRGNQPQH
>TRBV29-1|TRBJ2-5
SVGTLETQY
>TRBV7-9|TRBJ1-2
ARTSYGYT
>TRBV10-3|TRBJ2-7
ASKGIFSYEQY
>TRBV2|TRBJ2-7
ASSEGTHSYEQY
>TRBV4-1|TRBJ2-7
ASSRSLTGVEEQY
>TRBV5-1|TRBJ2-5
ASSTGTGGLKTQY
>TRBV14|TRBJ1-2
ASSQDQTQRYGYT
>TRBV10-3|TRBJ2-5
AIGLAGTQVTVQY
>TRBV10-3|TRBJ2-6
AIRGPGANVLT
>TRBV12-3/TRBV12-4|TRBJ1-2
ASSFVSGYGYT
>TRBV29-1|TRBJ2-5
SGGGTSGGGETQY
>TRBV7-9|TRBJ2-5
ASSFPTSGAEETQY
>TRBV6-5|-
ASSYDGAGTGEQF
>TRBV5-1|TRBJ2-5
ASSPSTSTRETQY
>TRBV7-2|TRBJ2-3
ASSSRLAGGNTDTQY
>TRBV29-1|TRBJ1-1
SAGQENTEAF
>TRBV12-3/TRBV12-4|TRBJ1-4
ASSLGRGLS
>TRBV10-3|TRBJ1-2
ASSERLTENYGYT
>TRBV10-3|TRBJ2-6
ASSVQGDTEA
>TRBV7-3|TRBJ2-7
ASSLSTGTHEQY
>TRBV14|TRBJ2-3
ASSPRADSTDTQY
>TRBV6-5|TRBJ1-2
ASSYSPQIYGYT
>TRBV5-1|TRBJ2-2
ASLPGHEGGELF
>TRBV15|TRBJ2-5
ATSRDGTLPFWETQY
>TRBV29-1|TRBJ1-2
SVTRGLYGYT
>TRBV10-3|TRBJ2-5
ATGTGDQPQY
>TRBV24-1|TRBJ1-2
ATSAIGYT
>TRBV5-1|TRBJ1-1
ASSLGTPPEAF
>TRBV20-1|TRBJ1-2
SASRDDYGYT
>TRBV5-1|TRBJ1-5
ASSLQPNQPQH
>TRBV6-5|TRBJ2-7
ASSYNGESSYEQY
>TRBV15|TRBJ2-2
ATSSTDRGHNTGELF
>TRBV12-3/TRBV12-4|TRBJ1-3
ASSSQWATGNTIY